A single sample is the source of the 10 T cell receptor beta chains below, sequenced in a study of OX40 agonist ivuxolimab in advanced cancers. Sequencing used immunoSEQ multiplex PCR; TCRdb keeps in-frame clones, though not all of them. This table has 66,000 or so clones, 65% to 85% appearing once. The sample was CD4+ or CD8+ T cells sorted from blood, taken in a trial of the OX40 agonist ivuxolimab. Receptors were obtained from an adult with an advanced solid tumor such as melanoma, head and neck, liver or kidney cancer.

The gene calls are TRBV18 and TRBJ1-5, with no clear D. Looked up from germline, CDR1 is KGHSH and CDR2 is LQKENI. The CDR3 spans 15 residues. V lost 1 base, J lost 6 bases, and 13 bases lay in between. CDR3 protein: CASSPRTGYGQPQHF. CDR3 in DNA: TGTGCCAGCTCACCACGTACCGGGTACGGTCAGCCCCAGCATTTT.

The genes are TRBV11-2 and TRBJ2-4; the D gene is possibly TRBD1 (6 bases). The CDR3 spans 18 residues. The germline V and J ends were trimmed by 0 bases and 1 base, with 16 bases remaining between them. The V gene's germline CDR1 is SGHAT and CDR2 FQNNGV. CDR3 bases: TGTGCCAGCAGCTTAGACAGTACAGGGTGGGGGGCCAAAAACATTCAGTACTTC. Protein product: CASSLDSTGWGAKNIQYF.

V is TRBV2 and J is TRBJ2-3; D is perhaps TRBD1 (5 bases). Trimming took 0 bases from V and 5 from J, leaving 9 bases between them. CDR3 length: 14 residues. CDR1 SNHLY and CDR2 FYNNEI come from the germline V gene. CDR3 amino acids: CASSEAGAQDTQYF. CDR3 bases: TGTGCCAGCAGTGAAGCAGGGGCACAAGATACGCAGTATTTT. Full variable domain (outside the CDR3, taken from reference TRBV2 and TRBJ2-3): EPEVTQTPSHQVTQMGQEVILRCVPISNHLYFYWYRQILGQKVEFLVSFYNNEISEKSEIFDDQFSVERPDGSNFTLKIRSTKLEDSAMYFCASSEAGAQDTQYFGPGTRLTVL.

This clone was seen a handful of times. DNA for the CDR3: TGTGCCAGTACCGCGACAGGGTGGGAGGAAAAACTGTTTTTT. It specifies CASTATGWEEKLFF. V gene TRBV19 combines with J gene TRBJ1-4; 7 bases map to TRBD1. Germline CDR1 is LNHDA and CDR2 is SQIVND (reference sequence). The CDR3 is 14 amino acids. After removal of 7 bases from V and 8 bases from J, the junction contained 10 bases not matched to a gene.

The V gene is TRBV28, the J gene TRBJ1-6, with a weak D call TRBD1 (6 bases). Trimming shortened V by 6 bases and J by 10 bases, and 19 bases separated the two germline ends. The CDR3 length is 15 residues. Germline CDR1 and CDR2: MDHEN and SYDVKM. The CDR3 nucleotides are TGTGCCAGCAGGTTGCCGACCGGCGGGGGCTCACCCCTCCACTTT. Encoded protein: CASRLPTGGGSPLHF.

This clone came up once. Other DNA sequences in this sample translate to the same CDR3. CDR3 coding DNA: TGTGCCAGCAGCTCTTTCTCTGGGGCCAACGTCCTGACTTTC. As protein: CASSSFSGANVLTF. The chain employs TRBV7-9 and TRBJ2-6; unclear D gene. Deletions cut 4 bases from V and 0 bases from J, with 4 bases between. Germline CDR1 SEHNR, CDR2 FQNEAQ (reference sequence). The CDR3 has 14 amino acids.

This chain uses TRBV15 with TRBJ1-3, with D possibly being TRBD1 (5 bases). The CDR3 runs to 15 residues. Germline CDR1 reads LNHNV; CDR2 reads YYDKDF (reference sequence). V gave up 3 bases and J gave up 4 bases, with 13 bases separating them. CDR3 bases: TGTGCCACCAGCAGGGACCAGGGATACGGAAACACCATATATTTT. It yields the protein CATSRDQGYGNTIYF. Together with reference TRBV15 and TRBJ1-3, the CDR3 gives the full variable domain: DAMVIQNPRYQVTQFGKPVTLSCSQTLNHNVMYWYQQKSSQAPKLLFHYYDKDFNNEADTPDNFQSRRPNTSFCFLDIRSPGLGDTAMYLCATSRDQGYGNTIYFGEGSWLTVV.

The chain carries TRBV29-1 and TRBJ1-2; the D gene is possibly TRBD1 (5 bases). The germline V gene has CDR1 SQVTM and CDR2 ANQGSEA. Trimming took 6 bases from V and 0 from J, leaving 11 bases between them. This CDR3 region has 13 residues. For the CDR3, the DNA is TGCAGCGTGGCCCAAGGGGCTAACTATGGCTACACCTTC. Translated: CSVAQGANYGYTF.

The J gene is TRBJ1-2, the V gene TRBV2; no firm D call. CDR3 length equals 14 residues. The germline CDR1 and CDR2 sequences are SNHLY and FYNNEI. The ends were cut back, 4 bases at V and 1 base at J, with 10 bases in the middle. The CDR3 DNA sequence: TGTGCCAGCAGTGTACAGATGGGTAACTATGGCTACACCTTC. Its protein product is CASSVQMGNYGYTF.

The chain is built from TRBV7-8 and TRBJ2-5; D is perhaps TRBD1 (6 bases). CDR1 is SGHVS and CDR2 is FQNEAQ in the germline V gene. The CDR3 sequence is 15 residues long. Trimming pared 1 base from V and 1 base from J, leaving 10 bases between. Here the CDR3 DNA reads TGTGCCAGCAGCTTAGGGGCAGGGGCCCAAGAGACCCAGTACTTC. Translation gives CASSLGAGAQETQYF.